This T cell receptor beta chain was recorded in a study of CD8+ T cells in alopecia areata. CDR3 size: 17 residues. Germline CDR1 reads LNHNV; CDR2 reads YYDKDF (reference sequence). The ends lost 5 bases at V and 6 bases at J; junction bases unmatched: 19. Described treatment: oral pan-JAK inhibitor, 5-10 mg twice daily. RNA was isolated and reverse transcribed to cDNA, the sequencing template. Sequenced by immunoSEQ multiplex PCR; TCRdb stores in-frame clones only, minus some. Among roughly 250,000 clones listed, approximately 60% were seen once. Sequenced here: CD4+ T cells sorted from blood, sampled at approximately week 52, from a patient treated with tofacitinib. V usage is TRBV15 and J usage is TRBJ2-7, with 7 bases identical to TRBD1. The receptor was isolated from a human donor with alopecia areata. In nucleotides, the CDR3 is TGTGCCACCAGCCAAGGCTACCCCGGGACAGAGGCCAGCGAGCAGTACTTC. This codes for CATSQGYPGTEASEQYF.